This TCR beta chain was recorded in a study of blood T cells in healthy people across ages. Each sample gave at least 7 million isolated PBMCs. A minimum of 5 micrograms of total RNA was extracted per sample. This clonotype was found a few times. Trimming shortened V by 6 bases and J by 12 bases, and 12 bases separated the two germline ends. CDR3 size: 11 residues. Germline V CDR1 and CDR2: MNHEY, SVGEGT. Then a second PCR, running about 6 to 12 cycles, was carried out with a sample-barcoded 5' primer and a J-beta primer mix. Each CDR3 protein gets one entry after TCRdb re-called the 5' RACE reads with MiXCR. The table records 1.5 million to 2 million distinct CDR3 sequences, 49% of them present only once.

The sequence was collected from a woman in her forties in good health. The sequencing sample was made of blood. The rearrangement joins TRBV6-2 or TRBV6-3 to TRBJ2-1; D is uncertain. CDR3 coding DNA: TGTGCCAGCAGCCCGGATCTGGGGCAGTTCTTC. The encoded protein is CASSPDLGQFF.